This T cell receptor beta chain was sequenced during a study of CD8 T cell repertoires and HIV-1 epitope variants. Study information: Twenty-five autologous and known Gag and Nef epitope variant peptides each stimulated T cells separately.

The method was immunoSEQ multiplex PCR; TCRdb's version includes in-frame clones alone and lacks a portion of them. This table has under 100,000 clones, 60% to 80% appearing once. This TCR was sampled from a male donor with HIV. The sequenced material came from uncultured baseline CD8+ T cells from peripheral blood mononuclear cells (PBMCs).

CDR3 DNA: TGCGCCAGCAGCGATGACATCAGCTATGGCTACACCTTC. Its translation is CASSDDISYGYTF. This chain joins TRBV5-1 and TRBJ1-2; no firm D call. The V end was cut by 4 bases, the J end by 4 bases, with 11 bases between. Germline values: CDR1 SGHRS, CDR2 YFSETQ. The CDR3 extends over 13 amino acids.